A selection of T cell receptor beta chains follows, all from one sample in a study of cytomegalovirus exposure and HLA in healthy donors. Generated by immunoSEQ multiplex PCR, the TCRdb table keeps only in-frame clones and is missing some. The sample gives under 150,000 clones, 80% of which show up once; about 2.5% is in the top ten. Sequenced material: PBMCs. These receptor sequences come from a man aged 25 to 45 in good health and CMV-seronegative. CDR3s include the opening cysteine and the closing phenylalanine or tryptophan. D genes are given only for firm matches. Not all rows give a size; the values are once, few, many and, for expanded clones, a class.

- TRBJ2-7 TRBV4-3 13 - CASSRTRGYEQYF TGCGCCAGCAGCCGAACTAGGGGGTACGAGCAGTACTTC
- TRBJ2-3 TRBV6-5 14 few CASSYVMRADTQYF TGTGCCAGCAGTTACGTTATGCGGGCAGATACGCAGTATTTT
- TRBJ2-3 TRBV5-1 16 - CASSLSSESFTDTQYF TGCGCCAGCAGCTTGTCCAGCGAAAGCTTCACAGATACGCAGTATTTT
- TRBJ1-2 TRBV29-1 12 - CSVPDFSPGYTF TGCAGCGTTCCGGACTTTTCACCTGGCTACACCTTC
TRBD1 TRBJ2-1 TRBV5-4 15 - CASSPGQGTYNEQFF TGTGCCAGCAGCCCGGGACAGGGGACCTACAATGAGCAGTTCTTC
TRBD2 TRBJ2-2 TRBV7-9 16 - CASSFTLAGVIGELFF TGTGCCAGCAGCTTTACCCTAGCGGGAGTAATCGGGGAGCTGTTTTTT
- TRBJ1-1 TRBV18 13 - CASSPQGRTEAFF TGTGCCAGCTCACCACAGGGGAGGACTGAAGCTTTCTTT
- TRBJ2-1 TRBV9 15 - CASSFIGASDNEQFF TGTGCCAGCAGTTTCATTGGGGCTAGTGATAATGAGCAGTTCTTC
TRBD2 TRBJ2-3 TRBV4-1 14 - CASRKAGGRDTQYF TGCGCCAGCAGAAAAGCCGGGGGGAGGGATACGCAGTATTTT
TRBD1 TRBJ2-7 TRBV27 13 - CASSFRQGLEQYF TGTGCCAGCAGTTTTAGACAGGGGCTCGAGCAGTACTTC
TRBD1 TRBJ2-7 TRBV7-9 14 - CASSLRDREQEQYF TGTGCCAGCAGCCTCCGGGACAGGGAACAGGAGCAGTACTTC
- TRBJ1-2 TRBV19 13 - CASAGDPYYGYTF TGTGCCAGTGCAGGGGACCCCTACTATGGCTACACCTTC
- TRBJ2-3 TRBV19 11 - CASSITDTQYF TGTGCCAGTAGCATCACAGATACGCAGTATTTT
TRBD2 TRBJ2-1 TRBV2 18 - CASSGGSGTPTSYNEQFF TGTGCCAGCAGTGGCGGTAGCGGGACCCCGACTAGCTACAATGAGCAGTTCTTC
- TRBJ2-6 TRBV27 14 few CASSLASGANVLTF TGTGCCAGCAGTTTGGCCTCTGGGGCCAACGTCCTGACTTTC
TRBD1 TRBJ1-2 TRBV2 12 - CASVEGGYGYPF TGTGCCAGCGTTGAAGGGGGCTATGGCTACCCCTTC
TRBD2 TRBJ2-3 TRBV6-5 15 - CASSPRTSGTDTQYF TGTGCCAGCAGTCCCCGGACTAGTGGTACAGATACGCAGTATTTT
TRBD1 TRBJ2-7 TRBV29-1 13 - CSVSGTGNDEQYF TGCAGCGTTTCCGGGACAGGGAACGACGAGCAGTACTTC
TRBD1 TRBJ2-1 TRBV9 16 - CASSSRQGAKTNEQFF TGTGCCAGCAGCTCTAGACAGGGGGCGAAAACCAATGAGCAGTTCTTC
- TRBJ1-5 TRBV9 14 - CASSVGRVGQPQHF TGTGCCAGCAGCGTAGGGAGGGTGGGGCAGCCCCAGCATTTT
- TRBJ1-1 TRBV1 15 once CTSSQFEGMNTEAFF TGCACCAGCAGCCAGTTTGAGGGAATGAACACTGAAGCTTTCTTT
TRBD1 TRBJ1-2 TRBV4-1 15 - CASSQVTGANYGYPF TGCGCCAGCAGCCAAGTGACAGGGGCTAACTATGGCTACCCCTTC
- TRBJ1-2 TRBV10-2 11 - CASSEGGGYPF TGCGCCAGCAGTGAGGGTGGAGGCTACCCCTTC
TRBD2 TRBJ2-7 TRBV30 13 once CAWSVGGSGEQYF TGTGCCTGGAGTGTAGGCGGGAGTGGGGAGCAGTACTTC
- TRBJ2-4 TRBV11-2 15 few CASSSVQGSKNIQYF TGTGCCAGCAGCTCAGTTCAGGGGAGCAAAAACATTCAGTACTTC
TRBD1 TRBJ1-5 TRBV5-5 14 - CASSGTGEGQPQHF TGTGCCAGCAGCGGGACAGGGGAGGGTCAGCCCCAGCATTTT
TRBD1 TRBJ1-2 TRBV11-2 15 - CASSSQTGGAYGYTF TGTGCCAGCAGCTCGCAGACAGGGGGAGCCTATGGCTACACCTTC
- TRBJ2-3 TRBV7-9 16 - CASSLGTRETPDTQYF TGTGCCAGCAGCTTAGGTACCCGGGAGACCCCAGATACGCAGTATTTT
TRBD1 TRBJ2-1 TRBV23-1 16 - CASSQGQGRSYNEQFF TGCGCCAGCAGTCAAGGACAGGGTCGGTCCTACAATGAGCAGTTCTTC
TRBD2 TRBJ2-1 TRBV29-1 14 - CSARRAGGPGEQFF TGCAGCGCGAGGCGAGCGGGAGGTCCCGGTGAGCAGTTCTTC
TRBD1 TRBJ1-2 TRBV6-1 13 - CASSLDRVLGYTF TGTGCCAGCAGCCTCGACAGGGTTCTTGGCTACACCTTC
TRBD1 TRBJ1-2 TRBV4-1 14 - CASSQKQGAYGYPF TGCGCCAGCAGCCAAAAACAGGGGGCTTATGGCTACCCCTTC
TRBD1 TRBJ1-1 TRBV29-1 14 once CSARWQGVGTEAFF TGCAGCGCCAGGTGGCAGGGGGTGGGGACTGAAGCTTTCTTT
- TRBJ1-5 TRBV30 14 - CAWSSGVRNQPQNF TGTGCCTGGAGTAGCGGGGTTCGCAATCAGCCCCAGAATTTT
TRBD1 TRBJ2-7 TRBV5-6 13 - CASRGPGGYEQYF TGTGCCAGCAGGGGCCCAGGGGGCTACGAGCAGTACTTC
TRBD2 TRBJ2-5 TRBV7-9 15 - CASSLVPSGRETQYF TGTGCCAGCAGCTTAGTACCTAGCGGGAGAGAGACCCAGTACTTC
- TRBJ2-7 TRBV4-3 17 - CASSQDRLQGGAYEQYF TGCGCCAGCAGCCAAGATAGGTTACAGGGGGGGGCCTACGAGCAGTACTTC
- TRBJ2-3 TRBV5-1 13 - CASSADTTDTQYF TGCGCCAGCAGCGCGGACACCACAGATACGCAGTATTTT
TRBD1 TRBJ1-2 TRBV27 14 - CASRKDRGDYGYTF TGTGCCAGCAGGAAAGACAGGGGGGACTATGGCTACACCTTC
TRBD1 TRBJ1-5 TRBV9 18 - CASSPDRDRITSNQPQHF TGTGCCAGCAGCCCAGACAGGGACCGAATAACTAGCAATCAGCCCCAGCATTTT
TRBD2 TRBJ2-2 TRBV4-1 16 - CASSLTSGRYGGELFF TGCGCCAGCAGCCTGACTAGCGGGAGGTATGGCGGGGAGCTGTTTTTT
TRBD1 TRBJ2-1 TRBV6-4 15 - CASSPGTGSYNEQFF TGTGCCAGCAGCCCCGGGACAGGAAGCTACAATGAGCAGTTCTTC
TRBD2 TRBJ2-6 TRBV10-3 16 - CAISEREGSGANVLTF TGTGCCATCAGTGAGCGGGAGGGCTCTGGGGCCAACGTCCTGACTTTC
TRBD2 TRBJ2-5 TRBV10-3 15 - CAISEASGLQETQYF TGTGCCATCAGTGAGGCTAGCGGACTGCAAGAGACCCAGTACTTC
- TRBJ1-1 TRBV19 15 - CASSRRGENRPEAFF TGTGCCAGTAGTAGGAGGGGTGAAAACCGGCCTGAAGCTTTCTTT
TRBD2 TRBJ2-3 TRBV11-3 17 - CASTHRGLADSTDTQYF TGTGCCAGCACCCATCGGGGACTAGCGGATAGCACAGATACGCAGTATTTT
- TRBJ2-1 TRBV12-5 15 - CASGSRDIGTGEQFF TGTGCTAGTGGTTCCCGGGACATAGGGACGGGTGAGCAGTTCTTC
- TRBJ2-1 TRBV4-2 16 - CASSPTGGLLYNEQFF TGTGCCAGCAGCCCCACCGGGGGACTGCTTTACAATGAGCAGTTCTTC
TRBD2 TRBJ2-7 TRBV4-2 16 few CASSQATSGSSYEQYF TGTGCCAGCAGCCAAGCCACTAGCGGGAGCTCCTACGAGCAGTACTTC
- TRBJ2-1 TRBV6-5 15 - CASSRPTGSYNEQFF TGTGCCAGCAGCCGACCGACAGGTTCCTACAATGAGCAGTTCTTC
- TRBJ1-1 TRBV10-1 14 - CASSDGLRNTEAFF TGCGCCAGCAGTGACGGGTTGAGGAACACTGAAGCTTTCTTT
TRBD2 TRBJ2-1 TRBV19 18 - CASSILWTSGTSSGEQFF TGTGCCAGTAGTATCCTCTGGACTAGCGGGACATCAAGTGGTGAGCAGTTCTTC
TRBD2 TRBJ2-2 TRBV2 15 - CASKGLAGYTGELFF TGTGCCAGCAAAGGACTAGCGGGTTACACCGGGGAGCTGTTTTTT
- TRBJ1-1 TRBV5-4 16 once CASSLERSGVNTEAFF TGTGCCAGCAGCTTGGAAAGGTCAGGTGTGAACACTGAAGCTTTCTTT
- TRBJ2-7 TRBV19 16 - CASSPEAFGGAYEQYF TGTGCCAGTAGTCCAGAGGCCTTCGGCGGGGCATACGAGCAGTACTTC
- TRBJ2-5 TRBV21-1 14 - CASSKIRPAREQYF TGTGCCAGCAGCAAGATTCGCCCAGCGAGAGAGCAGTACTTC
- TRBJ2-1 TRBV9 21 once CASSAPREGVPKQGAYNEQFF TGTGCCAGCAGCGCTCCCAGGGAGGGAGTGCCCAAACAGGGAGCCTACAATGAGCAGTTCTTC
- TRBJ2-3 TRBV2 14 - CASRGGLGTDTQYF TGTGCCAGCAGGGGGGGATTGGGGACAGATACGCAGTATTTT
TRBD2 TRBJ2-2 TRBV7-9 16 - CASSKPGLVGTGELFF TGTGCCAGCAGCAAACCGGGACTAGTGGGCACCGGGGAGCTGTTTTTT
- TRBJ2-7 TRBV7-9 13 - CASSPTPTREQYF TGTGCCAGCAGCCCCACCCCCACGCGGGAGCAGTACTTC